Described below is a single T cell receptor (beta chain) sequence and its context. This specimen comes from a study of blood T cell repertoires in COVID-19. On the study more broadly: The samples span acute and convalescent COVID-19 from the United States, Italy and Spain. Nucleic acid was either cDNA or gDNA, and it came from T cells, B-cell-depleted T cells, or PBMCs.

Original data processing: Cell counts per sample came from amplifying reference gene primers. Profiling relied on immunoSEQ multiplex PCR, and the TCRdb table lists in-frame clones only, not all of them. The V and J calls and clone size come from that table; D and trimming were worked out from the DNA. The sample lists roughly 280,000 clones, 70% to 90% occurring once. Seattle's cohort entered during active infection and was followed longitudinally. The V gene lost 2 bases and the J gene lost 7 bases, with 9 bases spanning the gap. Looked up from germline, CDR1 is KGHSH and CDR2 is LQKENI. This CDR3 has 13 amino acids.

The material sequenced was peripheral blood. The TCR originated in a woman aged 55-70 years with COVID-19, enrolled during active disease. The rearrangement links TRBV18 to TRBJ1-5; D may be TRBD1 (5 bases). This chain's CDR3 is CASSPGADQPQHF. The CDR3 coding sequence is TGTGCCAGCTCACCAGGGGCAGACCAGCCCCAGCATTTT.